These 3 T cell receptor beta chains were all obtained from the same sample, sequenced in a study of T cell repertoires in cytomegalovirus infection. TCRdb reanalysed the reads using MiXCR and keeps one entry per CDR3 protein. The table lists some 900,000 distinct CDR3 sequences, approximately 32% of them singletons. The antigens for these receptors are not known. Here the sequenced sample was cultured CD8+ T cells from PBMCs, taken from culture after CMV antigen stimulation. These receptors came from a human donor in good health (CMV status not recorded). Some clones in this sample may be carry-over from other donors' samples.

This clonotype was picked up a small number of times. The chain links TRBV27 to TRBJ1-3; D may be TRBD1 (6 bases). The V end lost 5 bases, the J end lost 0 bases, and 11 bases lay between the germline ends. CDR1 and CDR2 (germline): MNHEY, SMNVEV (reference sequence). The CDR3 is 15 amino acids. CDR3 bases: TGTGCCAGCAGTCCCGGGACACCCTCTGGAAACACCATATATTTT. It yields the protein CASSPGTPSGNTIYF.

The table lists this clonotype with many counts. J is TRBJ2-7 and V is TRBV12-3 or TRBV12-4; 10 bases are shared with TRBD1. This CDR3 has 16 amino acids. With V trimmed by 0 bases and J by 3 bases, 5 bases remained unmatched. This CDR3 reads CASSLARDRGLYEQYF. For the CDR3, the DNA is TGTGCCAGCAGTTTAGCCCGGGACAGGGGACTCTACGAGCAGTACTTC.

V and J are TRBV2 and TRBJ2-1; weak D call: TRBD1 (6 bases). Deletions cut 10 bases from V and 9 bases from J, with 13 bases between. Germline CDR1 reads SNHLY; CDR2 reads FYNNEI. The CDR3 has 11 amino acids. This chain's CDR3 is CATQKGVEQFF. CDR3 coding DNA: TGTGCCACCCAAAAGGGGGTTGAGCAGTTCTTC.